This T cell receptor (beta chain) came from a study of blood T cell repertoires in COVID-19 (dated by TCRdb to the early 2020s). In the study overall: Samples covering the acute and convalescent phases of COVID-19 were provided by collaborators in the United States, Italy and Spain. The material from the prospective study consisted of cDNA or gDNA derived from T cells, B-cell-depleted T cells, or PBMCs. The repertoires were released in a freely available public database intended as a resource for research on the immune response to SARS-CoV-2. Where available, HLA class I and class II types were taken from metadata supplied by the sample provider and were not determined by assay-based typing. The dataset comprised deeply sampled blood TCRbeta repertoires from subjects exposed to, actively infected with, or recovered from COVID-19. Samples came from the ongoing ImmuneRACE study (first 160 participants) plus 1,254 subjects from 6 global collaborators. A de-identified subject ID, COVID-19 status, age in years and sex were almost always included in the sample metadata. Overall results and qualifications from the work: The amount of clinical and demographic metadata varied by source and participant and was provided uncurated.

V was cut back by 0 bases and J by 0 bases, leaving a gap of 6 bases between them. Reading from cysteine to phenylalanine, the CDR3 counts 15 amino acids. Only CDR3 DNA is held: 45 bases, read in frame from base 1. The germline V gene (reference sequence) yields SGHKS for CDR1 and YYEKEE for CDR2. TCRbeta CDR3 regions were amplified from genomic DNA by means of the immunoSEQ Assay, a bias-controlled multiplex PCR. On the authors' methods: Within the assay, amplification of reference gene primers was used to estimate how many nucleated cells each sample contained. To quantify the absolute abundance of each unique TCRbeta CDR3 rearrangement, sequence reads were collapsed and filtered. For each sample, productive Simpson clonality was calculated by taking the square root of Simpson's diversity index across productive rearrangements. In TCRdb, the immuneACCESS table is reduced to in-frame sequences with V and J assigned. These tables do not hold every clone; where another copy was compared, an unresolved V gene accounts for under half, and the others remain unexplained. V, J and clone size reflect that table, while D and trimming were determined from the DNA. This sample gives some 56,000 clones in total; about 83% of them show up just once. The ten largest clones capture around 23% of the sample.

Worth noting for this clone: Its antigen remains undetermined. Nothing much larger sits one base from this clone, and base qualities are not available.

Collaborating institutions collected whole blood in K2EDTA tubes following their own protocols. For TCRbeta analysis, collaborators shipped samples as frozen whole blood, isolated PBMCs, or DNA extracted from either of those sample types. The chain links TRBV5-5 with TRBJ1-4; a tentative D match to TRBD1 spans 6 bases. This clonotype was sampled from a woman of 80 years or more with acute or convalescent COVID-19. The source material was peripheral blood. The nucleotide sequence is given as TGTGCCAGCAGCTTGGGGACAGCAACTAATGAAAAACTGTTTTTT. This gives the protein CASSLGTATNEKLFF.